The 4 T cell receptor beta chains listed next were all sequenced from one sample in a study of beta chain features in type 1 diabetes. Since all of the isolated RNA was reverse transcribed, expressed TCRB transcripts were what got sequenced. The method was immunoSEQ multiplex PCR; TCRdb's version includes in-frame clones alone and lacks a portion of them. Seen here are 120,000 to 150,000 clones, 40% to 60% observed once, and the top ten hold approximately 0.4%. Sequencing was done on a sample of Tregs from blood. All receptors derive from a man aged 18-30 years in good health.

The V and J genes are TRBV4-1 and TRBJ1-3, with D perhaps matching TRBD1 (6 bases). The CDR3 has 16 residues. CDR1 and CDR2 from the germline V gene are MGHRA and YSYEKL. The V end lost 2 bases, the J end lost 0 bases, and 11 bases lay between the germline ends. In DNA, the CDR3 is TGCGCCAGCAGCCAAAACCAGGGGATCTCTGGAAACACCATATATTTT. Translating gives CASSQNQGISGNTIYF.

V is TRBV5-1 and J is TRBJ2-1; the D gene is possibly TRBD2 (6 bases). Trimming removed 0 bases from V and 2 bases from J, with 12 bases in between. Germline CDR1 reads SGHRS; CDR2 reads YFSETQ. The CDR3 length is 16 residues. In nucleotides, the CDR3 is TGCGCCAGCAGCTTGGTTAGCGGCCTACCCTACAATGAGCAGTTCTTC. This encodes CASSLVSGLPYNEQFF.

The J gene is TRBJ1-2, the V gene TRBV27; the D gene is possibly TRBD1 (5 bases). V was pared by 8 bases and J by 6 bases, with 22 bases between. CDR1 MNHEY and CDR2 SMNVEV come from the germline V gene (reference sequence). The length of the CDR3 is 15 residues. CDR3 protein: CASHPRRGEVHGYTF. In DNA form, the CDR3 reads TGTGCCAGCCACCCCCGGCGGGGCGAGGTGCATGGCTACACCTTC.

This clone was seen a few times. This sequence joins TRBV7-2 and TRBJ2-7; 9 bases agree with TRBD2. J gave up 6 bases and V 4 bases, and 7 bases lay outside the gene matches. There are 14 residues in the CDR3. From germline, CDR1 is SGHTA and CDR2 FQGNSA. Here the CDR3 reads CASSYGLAGSEQYF. The CDR3 DNA reads TGTGCCAGCAGCTATGGGCTAGCGGGAAGCGAGCAGTACTTC.